The 25 T cell receptor beta chains below were found in one sample sequenced in a study of T-cell memory formation after mild COVID-19. TCRdb reanalysed the 5' RACE reads using MiXCR and keeps one entry per CDR3 protein. The sample includes 250,000 to 300,000 distinct CDR3 sequences, 15% to 20% of them seen just once. Sequencing was carried out using PBMCs or a T cell subset sorted from them (not recorded which). The receptors were sampled from a young man who had mild COVID-19 (a few samples of this study predate the infection). Cell type and time point are not known.

The sample holds a few counts of this clonotype. The rearrangement joins TRBV5-1 to TRBJ2-5; D ambiguous. V was trimmed by 3 bases and J by 4 bases, leaving 13 bases between them. Per the germline V gene, CDR1 is SGHRS and CDR2 is YFSETQ. The CDR3 covers 14 residues. CDR3 nucleotides: TGCGCCAGCAGCTGGGCCTGGTCAATAGAGACCCAGTACTTC. Protein: CASSWAWSIETQYF.

This clonotype was found many times. The chain joins TRBV20-1 to TRBJ1-1; TRBD1 agrees at 7 bases. CDR3 length: 14 amino acids. Trimming took 1 base from V and 9 from J; bases not matched to a gene: 11. Looked up from germline, CDR1 is DFQATT and CDR2 is SNEGSKA (reference sequence). CDR3 DNA sequence: TGCAGTGCTAGAGGGGGACAGACGGGCCATAAAGCTTTCTTT. This gives the protein CSARGGQTGHKAFF.

In this sample, this clonotype turned up once. The V call is TRBV7-9, the J call TRBJ2-5, with TRBD1 matching over 8 bases. The CDR3 has 15 residues. Germline CDR1 reads SEHNR; CDR2 reads FQNEAQ (reference sequence). After removal of 6 bases from V and 5 bases from J, the junction contained 11 bases not matched to a gene. The CDR3 is CASSRGQGIGETQYF. For the CDR3, the DNA is TGTGCCAGCAGTCGCGGACAGGGTATTGGGGAGACCCAGTACTTC.

This clonotype was counted a few times. The CDR3 DNA is TGCAGTGCCCGCAGGGGGCCCCTCCCTAACTATGGCTACACCTTC. It codes for CSARRGPLPNYGYTF. The chain links TRBV20-1 to TRBJ1-2, with 8 bases that match TRBD1. Germline CDR1 and CDR2: DFQATT and SNEGSKA (reference sequence). J was trimmed by 0 bases and V by 6 bases; bases with no gene match: 9. CDR3 length: 15 residues.

This clonotype was picked up a small number of times. V gene TRBV18 combines with J gene TRBJ1-6, with a tentative D call TRBD1 (6 bases). Trimming removed 6 bases from V and 8 bases from J, with 17 bases in between. The CDR3 is 15 residues long. CDR1 is KGHSH and CDR2 is LQKENI in the germline V gene. CDR3 region: CASSPTRGADSPLHF. The CDR3 nucleotides read TGTGCCAGCTCTCCTACCAGGGGAGCGGATTCACCCCTCCACTTT.

This clonotype was observed a few times. V usage is TRBV9 and J usage is TRBJ2-7; possible D gene TRBD1, 5 bases. V was clipped by 0 bases and J by 2 bases, with 9 bases between them. Looked up from germline, CDR1 is SGDLS and CDR2 is YYNGEE. The CDR3 extends over 14 amino acids. In nucleotides, the CDR3 is TGTGCCAGCAGCGTAGGGCCAGGGCCCTACGAGCAGTACGTC. This gives the protein CASSVGPGPYEQYV.

The rearrangement links TRBV5-5 to TRBJ1-3, with a weak D call TRBD1 (6 bases). The ends were cut back, 4 bases at V and 2 bases at J, with 19 bases in the middle. Germline V gene sequence: CDR1 SGHKS, CDR2 YYEKEE (reference sequence). CDR3 length equals 17 residues. The CDR3 protein is CASSPRALGAAGNTIYF. The CDR3 DNA follows: TGTGCCAGCAGCCCAAGGGCGCTGGGGGCTGCTGGAAACACCATATATTTT.

V is TRBV28 and J is TRBJ1-2; 7 bases fit TRBD1. CDR1 MDHEN and CDR2 SYDVKM come from the germline V gene. CDR3 length: 12 amino acids. V lost 3 bases, J lost 8 bases, and 3 bases stayed unmatched. The CDR3, as DNA: TGTGCCAGCAGTTTCCAGGGGGAAGGCTACACCTTC. Its protein is CASSFQGEGYTF.

V is TRBV12-3 or TRBV12-4 and J is TRBJ1-2; D not resolved. The V gene lost 6 bases and the J gene lost 6 bases, with 11 bases spanning the gap. This CDR3 comprises 12 residues. CDR3: CASSPWSHGYTF. The DNA for the CDR3 is TGTGCCAGCAGCCCCTGGAGCCATGGCTACACCTTC.

V gene TRBV2 combines with J gene TRBJ2-5; D is ambiguous. The CDR3 extends over 11 amino acids. Germline assignment: CDR1 SNHLY and CDR2 FYNNEI. V dropped 3 bases and J dropped 5 bases, with 4 bases sitting between them. The CDR3 here is CASSEWETQYF. DNA of the CDR3: TGTGCCAGCAGTGAGTGGGAGACCCAGTACTTC. Full variable domain (outside the CDR3, taken from reference TRBV2 and TRBJ2-5): EPEVTQTPSHQVTQMGQEVILRCVPISNHLYFYWYRQILGQKVEFLVSFYNNEISEKSEIFDDQFSVERPDGSNFTLKIRSTKLEDSAMYFCASSEWETQYFGPGTRLLVL.

In this sample, this clonotype turned up a few times. The gene calls are TRBV5-1 and TRBJ2-3; 11 nucleotides match TRBD2. J was trimmed by 0 bases and V by 0 bases; bases with no gene match: 3. Germline V gene data show CDR1 as SGHRS and CDR2 as YFSETQ. The CDR3 is 17 residues long. The CDR3 nucleotides read TGCGCCAGCAGCTTGGACCCTAGCGGGGGGAGCACAGATACGCAGTATTTT. This translates into CASSLDPSGGSTDTQYF.

The rearrangement uses TRBV10-2 and TRBJ2-5; a possible D gene is TRBD2 (6 bases). The CDR3 contains 12 residues. CDR1 and CDR2 from the germline V gene are WSHSY and SAAADI. V was clipped by 2 bases and J by 7 bases, with 8 bases between them. CDR3 sequence (DNA): TGCGCCAGCAGTGAGAACGGGGGGACCCAGTACTTC. Its protein product is CASSENGGTQYF.

The chain is built from TRBV7-9 and TRBJ2-3; a possible D gene is TRBD1 (5 bases). Germline loops: CDR1 SEHNR, CDR2 FQNEAQ (reference sequence). The length of the CDR3 is 14 residues. Trimming removed 4 bases at V and 2 bases at J, with 10 bases between. The CDR3 loop is CASSWEGHTDTQYF. CDR3 nucleotide sequence: TGTGCCAGCAGCTGGGAAGGACACACAGATACGCAGTATTTT.

This clonotype was seen at least ten times. The V and J genes are TRBV5-5 and TRBJ2-1; 7 positions agree with TRBD1. CDR1 SGHKS and CDR2 YYEKEE come from the germline V gene (reference sequence). The trim removed 0 bases at V and 7 bases at J, leaving 4 bases unmatched. CDR3 size: 14 residues. As DNA, the CDR3 is TGTGCCAGCAGCTTGGAGGGGGCAGGAAATGAGCAGTTCTTC. This codes for CASSLEGAGNEQFF. Full variable domain (rest looked up from reference TRBV5-5 and TRBJ2-1): DAGVTQSPTHLIKTRGQQVTLRCSPISGHKSVSWYQQVLGQGPQFIFQYYEKEERGRGNFPDRFSARQFPNYSSELNVNALLLGDSALYLCASSLEGAGNEQFFGPGTRLTVL.

The CDR3 loop reads CASSRLGGQNNEQFF. The CDR3 DNA sequence: TGTGCCAGCAGCCGTCTAGGGGGACAGAACAATGAGCAGTTCTTC. The rearrangement joins TRBV7-3 to TRBJ2-1; the match to TRBD1 covers 7 bases. V shed 5 bases and J 5 bases; nucleotides not matched to a gene: 9. CDR1 and CDR2 (germline): SGHTA, FQGTGA. The CDR3 covers 15 residues.

This sequence joins TRBV20-1 and TRBJ2-1; 10 bases are shared with TRBD2. V dropped 3 bases and J dropped 0; count of bases not matched to a gene: 11. Germline V gives CDR1 DFQATT, CDR2 SNEGSKA (reference sequence). There are 18 residues in the CDR3. DNA for the CDR3: TGCAGTGCTAGTGGTCTAGCGGGGGTTCCGAGCTCCTACAATGAGCAGTTCTTC. It yields the protein CSASGLAGVPSSYNEQFF.

This clonotype was found many times. The V gene is TRBV5-5, the J gene TRBJ2-2; the D gene is possibly TRBD1 (6 bases). CDR3 length: 16 residues. The germline gives CDR1 SGHKS, CDR2 YYEKEE (reference sequence). V was cut by 3 bases and J by 2 bases, with 14 bases left in between. The CDR3 nucleotides read TGTGCCAGCAGCTCGTTTTTGGACAGTAACACCGGGGAGCTGTTTTTT. This sequence encodes CASSSFLDSNTGELFF. The whole variable domain, filled in from reference TRBV5-5 and TRBJ2-2, reads DAGVTQSPTHLIKTRGQQVTLRCSPISGHKSVSWYQQVLGQGPQFIFQYYEKEERGRGNFPDRFSARQFPNYSSELNVNALLLGDSALYLCASSSFLDSNTGELFFGEGSRLTVL.

This clonotype was recorded at least ten times. The V gene is TRBV12-3 or TRBV12-4, the J gene TRBJ2-3; D is uncertain. V lost 6 bases and J 6 bases, leaving 13 bases between the germline ends. The CDR3 is 13 amino acids. The CDR3 DNA follows: TGTGCCAGCAGCTTCGGGCTTGCGGATACGCAGTATTTT. As protein: CASSFGLADTQYF.

The chain joins TRBV5-1 to TRBJ2-3, with D perhaps matching TRBD1 (6 bases). Germline CDR1 and CDR2: SGHRS and YFSETQ. Between the trimmed V and J ends, which lost 1 base and 1 base, there was a span of 13 bases. The CDR3 length is 16 residues. Here the CDR3 reads CASSLLQGMGTDTQYF. In DNA form, the CDR3 reads TGCGCCAGCAGCTTGCTTCAGGGGATGGGCACAGATACGCAGTATTTT.

The J gene is TRBJ2-1, the V gene TRBV5-1, with TRBD1 as a possible D gene (5 bases). CDR3 length equals 14 residues. CDR1 and CDR2 from the germline V gene are SGHRS and YFSETQ. Trimming shortened V by 4 bases and J by 7 bases, and 15 bases separated the two germline ends. CDR3 residues: CASSLSTSGNEQFF. As DNA, the CDR3 is TGCGCCAGCAGCCTCAGTACATCAGGGAATGAGCAGTTCTTC.

This clonotype was observed a few times. For the CDR3, the DNA is TGCAGCGTCGGGACTGATGGAGGCTACACCTTC. It encodes CSVGTDGGYTF. This rearrangement joins TRBV29-1 to TRBJ1-2; TRBD1 is a possible D gene (5 bases). Trimming took off 6 bases at V and 8 bases at J, with 13 bases between the two ends. The CDR3 totals 11 residues. From germline, CDR1 is SQVTM and CDR2 ANQGSEA.

This chain links TRBV20-1 with TRBJ2-1, with a tentative D call TRBD2 (5 bases). This CDR3 spans 14 amino acids. Germline V CDR1 and CDR2: DFQATT, SNEGSKA (reference sequence). V lost 5 bases to trimming and J lost 0 bases, with 11 bases between them. In DNA form, the CDR3 reads TGCAGTGCTTTCGGACTTAGCTCCTACAATGAGCAGTTCTTC. Its protein is CSAFGLSSYNEQFF.

This clonotype was observed a few times. The rearrangement uses TRBV6-2 or TRBV6-3 and TRBJ2-7; D remains unclear. With 2 bases removed from V and 6 bases from J, the gap between germline ends came to 5 bases. Germline lookup yields CDR1 MNHEY and CDR2 SVGEGT. The CDR3 loop spans 11 amino acids. DNA for the CDR3: TGTGCCAGCAGTTACCGGGTCGAGCAGTACTTC. This codes for CASSYRVEQYF.

The V call is TRBV7-2, the J call TRBJ1-5; D not resolved. CDR1 SGHTA and CDR2 FQGNSA come from the germline V gene. The V and J ends lost 4 bases and 0 bases respectively, with 7 bases between them. The CDR3 extends over 14 amino acids. CDR3 sequence (DNA): TGTGCCAGCAGCTCGAGTGTTAGCAATCAGCCCCAGCATTTT. Translated, it gives CASSSSVSNQPQHF.

The chain has TRBV7-2 and TRBJ2-5; 7 bases line up with TRBD1. This CDR3 region has 16 residues. Germline V gives CDR1 SGHTA, CDR2 FQGNSA. Losses at the gene ends were 4 bases for V and 0 bases for J; bases not matched to a gene: 8. Here the CDR3 DNA reads TGTGCCAGCAGCTCAGACAGGGTGTGGTACCAAGAGACCCAGTACTTC. Amino acid sequence: CASSSDRVWYQETQYF.